A selection of T cell receptor beta chains follows, all from one sample in a study of PD-1 blockade in classical Hodgkin lymphoma. The protocol was immunoSEQ multiplex PCR, while the TCRdb copy is restricted to in-frame clones and leaves out a portion. This sample has roughly 45,000 clones; roughly 70% occur once, and the top ten carry approximately 3%. The starting material was peripheral blood mononuclear cells (PBMCs), obtained before the second cycle of nivolumab. All receptors come from a human donor with classical Hodgkin lymphoma. Each CDR3 is given with its conserved first and last residue. Fields, in order: J gene, clone size, D gene, V gene, CDR3 DNA, CDR3 protein. The D gene is left open where the match is weak. Part of the rows lack a size; the others show once, few, many or a class for expanded clones.

j_gene: TRBJ1-1; abundance: NA; d_gene: NA; v_gene: TRBV6-5; CDR3nt: TGTGCCAGCAGCCCCACTTCGAACACTGAAGCTTTCTTT; CDR3aa: CASSPTSNTEAFF
j_gene: TRBJ1-5; abundance: NA; d_gene: NA; v_gene: TRBV28; CDR3nt: TGTGCCAGCAGTTTGGTAAATAGCAATCAGCCCCAGCATTTT; CDR3aa: CASSLVNSNQPQHF
j_gene: TRBJ1-1; abundance: NA; d_gene: NA; v_gene: TRBV6-6; CDR3nt: TGTGCCAGCAGTATTTTACGGGGTATGAACACTGAAGCTTTCTTT; CDR3aa: CASSILRGMNTEAFF
j_gene: TRBJ1-4; abundance: few; d_gene: NA; v_gene: TRBV29-1; CDR3nt: TGCAGCGTTGGTCAGGGACCTATCGGTGAAAAACTGTTTTTT; CDR3aa: CSVGQGPIGEKLFF
j_gene: TRBJ1-5; abundance: NA; d_gene: NA; v_gene: TRBV28; CDR3nt: TGTGCCACCTATCCCATGAGCCAGCCCCAGCATTTT; CDR3aa: CATYPMSQPQHF
j_gene: TRBJ2-1; abundance: NA; d_gene: NA; v_gene: TRBV18; CDR3nt: TGTGCCAGCTCACCATATGAGGGATCAGGGTATGAGCAGTTCTTC; CDR3aa: CASSPYEGSGYEQFF
j_gene: TRBJ1-4; abundance: NA; d_gene: NA; v_gene: TRBV6-6; CDR3nt: TGTGCCTGCGGACAGTTTCGTTCCCGGGAAAAACTGTTTTTT; CDR3aa: CACGQFRSREKLFF
j_gene: TRBJ1-1; abundance: NA; d_gene: NA; v_gene: TRBV30; CDR3nt: TGTGCCTGGAGTGTACTACGGATCAACACTGAAGCTTTCTTT; CDR3aa: CAWSVLRINTEAFF
j_gene: TRBJ1-2; abundance: NA; d_gene: NA; v_gene: TRBV9; CDR3nt: TGTGCCAGCAGCGCCGAAGGGGGAGGGCCGCTCTATGGCTACACCTTC; CDR3aa: CASSAEGGGPLYGYTF
j_gene: TRBJ2-5; abundance: few; d_gene: NA; v_gene: TRBV9; CDR3nt: TGTGCCAGCAGCGTAGGTGAAACTAGCTTGGAGACCCAGTACTTC; CDR3aa: CASSVGETSLETQYF
j_gene: TRBJ1-2; abundance: NA; d_gene: TRBD1; v_gene: TRBV27; CDR3nt: TGTGCCAGCAGTTTGGTGACAGGGGGCATAGGCTACACCTTC; CDR3aa: CASSLVTGGIGYTF
j_gene: TRBJ1-1; abundance: NA; d_gene: NA; v_gene: TRBV19; CDR3nt: TGTGCCAGTTCCCTTACAGGGACGGCTGAAGCTTTCTTT; CDR3aa: CASSLTGTAEAFF
j_gene: TRBJ2-7; abundance: NA; d_gene: TRBD1; v_gene: TRBV25-1; CDR3nt: TGTGCCAGCTCCAGGACAGGGCACTACGAGCAGTACTTC; CDR3aa: CASSRTGHYEQYF
j_gene: TRBJ1-6; abundance: NA; d_gene: NA; v_gene: TRBV19; CDR3nt: TGTGCCAGTAGTATAGCCCTGTATTCACCCCTCCACTTT; CDR3aa: CASSIALYSPLHF
j_gene: TRBJ2-1; abundance: few; d_gene: NA; v_gene: TRBV2; CDR3nt: TGTGCCAGCGGGGGTTCCTACAATGAGCAGTTCTTC; CDR3aa: CASGGSYNEQFF
j_gene: TRBJ2-1; abundance: NA; d_gene: NA; v_gene: TRBV29-1; CDR3nt: TGCAGCGTTGAAATTGGGGTTGGGAATTACAATGAGCAGTTCTTC; CDR3aa: CSVEIGVGNYNEQFF
j_gene: TRBJ2-2; abundance: NA; d_gene: TRBD1; v_gene: TRBV7-2; CDR3nt: TGTGCCTCGGGACAGGGGTATGTCGGGGAGCTGTTTTTT; CDR3aa: CASGQGYVGELFF
j_gene: TRBJ1-1; abundance: medium-sized; d_gene: NA; v_gene: TRBV9; CDR3nt: TGTGCCAGCAGCGTAGGAGCGGGAGGTGAAGCTTTCTTT; CDR3aa: CASSVGAGGEAFF
j_gene: TRBJ2-1; abundance: NA; d_gene: NA; v_gene: TRBV7-9; CDR3nt: TGTGCCAGCAGCCCCGCGGGGGCCGAGGACAATGAGCAGTTCTTC; CDR3aa: CASSPAGAEDNEQFF
j_gene: TRBJ1-4; abundance: NA; d_gene: NA; v_gene: TRBV14; CDR3nt: TGTGCCAGCAGCCGCCTGAGCCTCAGGGTGACTAATGAAAAACTGTTTTTT; CDR3aa: CASSRLSLRVTNEKLFF
j_gene: TRBJ1-2; abundance: NA; d_gene: TRBD1; v_gene: TRBV7-9; CDR3nt: TGTGCCAGCAGCTTAGGGGTGTCGGACAGGGAACGGACTAACTATGGCTACACCTTC; CDR3aa: CASSLGVSDRERTNYGYTF
j_gene: TRBJ2-4; abundance: NA; d_gene: NA; v_gene: TRBV4-1; CDR3nt: TGCGCCAGCAGCCAAGGAGTCGAAAACATTCAGTACTTC; CDR3aa: CASSQGVENIQYF
j_gene: TRBJ1-3; abundance: NA; d_gene: NA; v_gene: TRBV9; CDR3nt: TGTGCCAGCAGCATAGTCTCTGGAAACACCATATATTTT; CDR3aa: CASSIVSGNTIYF
j_gene: TRBJ2-6; abundance: NA; d_gene: NA; v_gene: TRBV16; CDR3nt: TGTGCCAGCAGCCCTCACGGGGCTGGGGCCAACGTCCTGACTTTC; CDR3aa: CASSPHGAGANVLTF
j_gene: TRBJ1-1; abundance: NA; d_gene: TRBD1; v_gene: TRBV27; CDR3nt: TGTGCCAGGGACAGGGGGAAGAACACTGAAGCTTTCTTT; CDR3aa: CARDRGKNTEAFF
j_gene: TRBJ2-7; abundance: NA; d_gene: NA; v_gene: TRBV6-5; CDR3nt: TGTGCCAGCAGCTCTCGAGGAGGGATCAACGAGCAGTACTTC; CDR3aa: CASSSRGGINEQYF
j_gene: TRBJ1-1; abundance: NA; d_gene: NA; v_gene: TRBV10-3; CDR3nt: TGTGCCATCAAGGGTCCCAGGGGCCAAAGGGGCACTGAAGCTTTCTTT; CDR3aa: CAIKGPRGQRGTEAFF
j_gene: TRBJ2-7; abundance: few; d_gene: NA; v_gene: TRBV4-1; CDR3nt: TGCGCCAGCAGCCAACCCAGCTACGAGCAGTACTTC; CDR3aa: CASSQPSYEQYF
j_gene: TRBJ2-1; abundance: NA; d_gene: NA; v_gene: TRBV6-5; CDR3nt: TGTGCCAGCAGCAGGACAGTGAATGAGCAGTTCTTC; CDR3aa: CASSRTVNEQFF
j_gene: TRBJ1-5; abundance: NA; d_gene: TRBD1; v_gene: TRBV2; CDR3nt: TGTGCCAGCAGGAAGGAGGGACAGGGCAGTCAGCCCCAGCATTTT; CDR3aa: CASRKEGQGSQPQHF
j_gene: TRBJ2-3; abundance: few; d_gene: TRBD2; v_gene: TRBV29-1; CDR3nt: TGCAGCGTCCTAGCGGCAGATACGCAGTATTTT; CDR3aa: CSVLAADTQYF
j_gene: TRBJ1-5; abundance: once; d_gene: TRBD1; v_gene: TRBV5-5; CDR3nt: TGTGCCAGCAGCACGGGACAGGGCGTGGGTGGTAGCAATCAGCCCCAGCATTTT; CDR3aa: CASSTGQGVGGSNQPQHF
j_gene: TRBJ2-2; abundance: NA; d_gene: NA; v_gene: TRBV6-6; CDR3nt: TGTGCCAGCAGCCCCTCCTCGAACACCGGGGAGCTGTTTTTT; CDR3aa: CASSPSSNTGELFF
j_gene: TRBJ2-3; abundance: NA; d_gene: NA; v_gene: TRBV27; CDR3nt: TGTGCCAGCAGTTTTGGGCAGACTTACACAGATACGCAGTATTTT; CDR3aa: CASSFGQTYTDTQYF
j_gene: TRBJ1-2; abundance: NA; d_gene: NA; v_gene: TRBV30; CDR3nt: TGTGCCTGGAGGCCGGCAGGAGATTATGGCTACACCTTC; CDR3aa: CAWRPAGDYGYTF
j_gene: TRBJ1-3; abundance: NA; d_gene: NA; v_gene: TRBV6-5; CDR3nt: TGTGCCAGCAGTTACTCCTCCTCCTCCTGGGGAAACACCATATATTTT; CDR3aa: CASSYSSSSWGNTIYF
j_gene: TRBJ1-2; abundance: NA; d_gene: NA; v_gene: TRBV30; CDR3nt: TGTGCCTGGAGTGTAGCGCCCAGGGAGGTCTATGGCTACACCTTC; CDR3aa: CAWSVAPREVYGYTF
j_gene: TRBJ1-5; abundance: NA; d_gene: NA; v_gene: TRBV28; CDR3nt: TGTGCCAGCAGAGTTTCGGGACCTTTCAATCAGCCCCAGCATTTT; CDR3aa: CASRVSGPFNQPQHF
j_gene: TRBJ2-3; abundance: few; d_gene: TRBD2; v_gene: TRBV7-2; CDR3nt: TGTGCCAGCAGCTTATTAGCGGGAGCGACAGATACGCAGTATTTT; CDR3aa: CASSLLAGATDTQYF
j_gene: TRBJ2-3; abundance: once; d_gene: NA; v_gene: TRBV13; CDR3nt: TGTGCCAGCAGCCCCCTCGGTGATACGCAGTATTTT; CDR3aa: CASSPLGDTQYF
j_gene: TRBJ1-2; abundance: few; d_gene: TRBD1; v_gene: TRBV6-1; CDR3nt: TGTGCCAGCATGGGGGACAGGGGAGACTATGGCTACACCTTC; CDR3aa: CASMGDRGDYGYTF